Given below is one T cell receptor beta chain in context. Its matching antigen is unknown. This entry belongs to a study of T cell responses to AZD1222 COVID-19 vaccine. The study's findings and limits: Repertoires were sampled only after the peak T cell response.

Repertoires were generated with immunoSEQ multiplex PCR, while TCRdb's copy carries only in-frame clones and drops some. The sample has about 150,000 clones, around nine tenths seen once. The CDR3 totals 16 residues. Germline V lookup: CDR1 MNHNS, CDR2 SASEGT. Between the trimmed V and J ends, which lost 0 bases and 7 bases, there was a span of 13 bases. The receptor's source is an adult who had recovered from COVID-19. Sample: peripheral blood, taken after recovery from COVID-19. The V gene is TRBV6-1, the J gene TRBJ1-6; perhaps TRBD1 as D (5 bases). CDR3 loop: CASSEAGGAWNSPLHF. The CDR3, as DNA: TGTGCCAGCAGTGAAGCGGGAGGGGCTTGGAATTCACCCCTCCACTTT.